The 29 T cell receptor beta chains in this list originate from one sample, sequenced in a study of T cells after yellow fever vaccination. MiXCR was run by TCRdb on the 5' RACE reads, yielding one entry per CDR3 protein. This repertoire shows 600,000 to 750,000 distinct CDR3 sequences, 10% to 15% found once; its top ten account for 14% to 15%. The material sequenced was PBMCs, taken on the day of the yellow fever booster vaccination. Receptor source: a man between 25 and 39 years old who received the YFV17D yellow fever vaccine.

This clonotype was detected a few times. The gene calls are TRBV19 and TRBJ1-5; unclear D gene. CDR1 is LNHDA, CDR2 SQIVND, per germline (reference sequence). V shed 0 bases and J shed 7 bases, with 10 bases lying between them. The CDR3 has 14 amino acids. CDR3 region: CASSIESMGQPQHF. CDR3 coding DNA: TGTGCCAGTAGTATAGAGTCGATGGGGCAGCCCCAGCATTTT.

In its sample, this clonotype was seen a few times. The chain combines TRBV20-1 with TRBJ2-1; weak D call: TRBD1 (6 bases). V was pared by 5 bases and J by 6 bases, with 20 bases between. Germline assignment: CDR1 DFQATT and CDR2 SNEGSKA (reference sequence). The CDR3 totals 15 residues. Here the CDR3 reads CSAATGTPAGNEQFF. CDR3 DNA: TGCAGTGCTGCCACAGGGACCCCAGCTGGCAATGAGCAGTTCTTC.

This clonotype was seen a few times. The CDR3 bases are TGTGCCAGCAGTTTAGACCGGGGAATGAACTCCTACGAGCAGTACTTC. Translation gives CASSLDRGMNSYEQYF. The chain links TRBV12-3 or TRBV12-4 to TRBJ2-7, with D possibly matching TRBD2 (5 bases). Trimming removed 1 base from V and 0 bases from J, with 13 bases in between. CDR3 length equals 16 residues.

CDR3 loop: CASSVLGSNQPQHF. The CDR3 DNA reads as TGTGCCAGCAGCGTGTTGGGGAGCAATCAGCCCCAGCATTTT. V is TRBV27 and J is TRBJ1-5, with unresolved D. Trimming took 6 bases from V and 1 from J, leaving 10 bases between them. CDR1 is MNHEY, CDR2 SMNVEV, per germline (reference sequence). The CDR3 totals 14 residues.

This clonotype has a handful of counts. The J gene is TRBJ1-3, the V gene TRBV2; unclear D gene. Germline assignment: CDR1 SNHLY and CDR2 FYNNEI. The CDR3 consists of 14 residues. Trimming removed 4 bases at V and 3 bases at J, with 10 bases between. CDR3 in amino acids: CASSAEGIGNTIYF. DNA of the CDR3: TGTGCCAGCAGTGCGGAGGGAATTGGAAACACCATATATTTT.

In this sample, this clonotype turned up a few times. The J gene is TRBJ2-7, the V gene TRBV5-5, with D possibly TRBD1 on 6 matching bases. This CDR3 contains 13 residues. Deletions cut 4 bases from V and 7 bases from J, with 15 bases between. Germline values: CDR1 SGHKS, CDR2 YYEKEE (reference sequence). CDR3 bases: TGTGCCAGCAGCCAGGGCACAGGGCGTGAGCAGTACTTC. Protein product: CASSQGTGREQYF. Full variable domain (remainder filled in from reference TRBV5-5 and TRBJ2-7): DAGVTQSPTHLIKTRGQQVTLRCSPISGHKSVSWYQQVLGQGPQFIFQYYEKEERGRGNFPDRFSARQFPNYSSELNVNALLLGDSALYLCASSQGTGREQYFGPGTRLTVT.

V and J are TRBV12-3 or TRBV12-4 and TRBJ2-4, with D perhaps being TRBD1 or TRBD2 (5 bases each). The length of the CDR3 is 18 residues. Between the trimmed V and J ends, which lost 5 bases and 7 bases, there was a span of 27 bases. CDR3 in DNA: TGTGCCAGCAGTGCACGCCGGGGCCCTGGGGGTTTGGGGAACATTCAGTACTTC. Protein sequence: CASSARRGPGGLGNIQYF.

This clonotype was seen more than once but under ten times. The J gene is TRBJ2-3, the V gene TRBV24-1, with 9 bases matching TRBD2. V gave up 2 bases and J gave up 4 bases; unmatched junction bases: 6. The length of the CDR3 is 16 residues. Germline assignment: CDR1 KGHDR and CDR2 SFDVKD. CDR3 DNA sequence: TGTGCCACCAGTGATTGGGGTAGCGGGAGCGCAGATACGCAGTATTTT. Translated: CATSDWGSGSADTQYF.

This clonotype has just a few counts. This chain joins TRBV7-8 and TRBJ2-5; 9 bases line up with TRBD1. Germline V gene sequence: CDR1 SGHVS, CDR2 FQNEAQ. This CDR3 is built from 17 residues. V was clipped by 4 bases and J by 10 bases; unmatched bases: 19. In nucleotides, the CDR3 is TGTGCCAGCAGCTACGGGACAGGGATGAACCCCCAGAGGGACCAGTACTTC. It is translated as CASSYGTGMNPQRDQYF.

The chain links TRBV20-1 to TRBJ2-3; tentative D call: TRBD2 (5 bases). Germline V CDR1 and CDR2: DFQATT, SNEGSKA (reference sequence). V was trimmed by 1 base and J by 3 bases, leaving 11 bases between them. The CDR3 is 14 residues long. CDR3 region: CSARVGSRTDTQYF. CDR3 DNA: TGCAGTGCTAGAGTGGGGAGTAGGACAGATACGCAGTATTTT.

This clonotype was detected a few times. This rearrangement joins TRBV12-3 or TRBV12-4 to TRBJ1-3; D not certain. The germline V and J ends were trimmed by 6 bases and 3 bases, with 18 bases remaining between them. This CDR3 is built from 16 residues. The DNA of the CDR3 is TGTGCCAGCAGCCTATTCCTTGGACCAGGTGGAAACACCATATATTTT. Protein product: CASSLFLGPGGNTIYF.

This clonotype was counted between two and nine times. The chain couples TRBV29-1 to TRBJ2-7, with D tentatively TRBD2 (6 bases). V lost 6 bases and J 2 bases, leaving 14 bases between the germline ends. Germline CDR1 SQVTM, CDR2 ANQGSEA. The CDR3 covers 13 residues. Here the CDR3 DNA reads TGCAGCGTCTCTACGGGAGAGGCCTACGAGCAGTACTTC. It translates to CSVSTGEAYEQYF.

V gene TRBV5-1 combines with J gene TRBJ1-1; 7 nucleotides agree with TRBD1. Trimming at V came to 6 bases and at J to 1 base, leaving 6 bases not matched to a gene. Per germline, CDR1 SGHRS and CDR2 YFSETQ. The CDR3 runs 14 residues. In nucleotides, the CDR3 is TGCGCCAGCACCCTGACAGGGACGAACACTGAAGCTTTCTTT. This codes for CASTLTGTNTEAFF.

This clonotype was picked up a small number of times. The chain combines TRBV3-1 with TRBJ2-1, with 7 bases matching TRBD2. The CDR3 runs 15 residues. V lost 4 bases to trimming and J lost 8 bases; unmatched junction nucleotides: 11. CDR1 LGHDT and CDR2 YNNKEL come from the germline V gene (reference sequence). CDR3 in DNA: TGTGCCAGCAGCCCATTAGAGGGAGGGCCGGATGAGCAGTTCTTC. Encoded protein: CASSPLEGGPDEQFF.

This chain connects TRBV7-7 to TRBJ2-1, with 7 bases matching TRBD2. The length of the CDR3 is 16 residues. V lost 1 base to trimming and J lost 8 bases; unmatched junction nucleotides: 11. Germline lookup yields CDR1 SSHAT and CDR2 FNYEAQ (reference sequence). The CDR3 region is CASSLGVAGVGDEQFF. Written as DNA, the CDR3 is TGTGCCAGCAGCTTAGGGGTCGCGGGAGTGGGGGATGAGCAGTTCTTC. The full variable domain, rest sourced from reference TRBV7-7 and TRBJ2-1, is GAGVSQSPRYKVTKRGQDVTLRCDPISSHATLYWYQQALGQGPEFLTYFNYEAQPDKSGLPSDRFSAERPEGSISTLTIQRTEQRDSAMYRCASSLGVAGVGDEQFFGPGTRLTVL.

The genes are TRBV27 and TRBJ2-7; D is uncertain. Looked up from germline, CDR1 is MNHEY and CDR2 is SMNVEV (reference sequence). The CDR3 is made up of 13 amino acids. Trimming pared 7 bases from V and 12 bases from J, leaving 22 bases between. The CDR3 bases are TGTGCCAGCATTTCCCCGTTTAGTGGTTTGCGGTACTTC. Translated: CASISPFSGLRYF.

This clonotype was counted only a few times. V is TRBV6-2 or TRBV6-3 and J is TRBJ1-2, with D maybe TRBD1 (5 bases). The CDR3 spans 13 residues. Germline V lookup: CDR1 MNHEY, CDR2 SVGEGT. V lost 0 bases and J 7 bases, leaving 9 bases between the germline ends. CDR3 sequence: CASSYSDKFGYTF. CDR3 in DNA: TGTGCCAGCAGTTACTCGGACAAGTTTGGCTACACCTTC.

This clonotype was counted between two and nine times. The chain uses TRBV15 and TRBJ2-1; the D is unclear. Germline-derived CDR1 and CDR2 are LNHNV and YYDKDF (reference sequence). V was shortened by 5 bases and J by 0 bases, with 11 bases between the two germline ends. The CDR3 runs 15 residues. CDR3 nucleotide sequence: TGTGCCACCAGCTCCCGGCTGAGCTCCTACAATGAGCAGTTCTTC. It yields the protein CATSSRLSSYNEQFF.

The V call is TRBV7-9, the J call TRBJ2-1, with 8 bases that match TRBD2. The V and J ends lost 1 base and 7 bases, in that order; junction bases with no gene match: 6. Germline V gene lookup returns CDR1 SEHNR and CDR2 FQNEAQ (reference sequence). CDR3 length: 15 amino acids. CDR3 region: CASSLELAVWNEQFF. The CDR3 DNA reads as TGTGCCAGCAGCTTAGAACTAGCGGTTTGGAATGAGCAGTTCTTC.

The V and J genes are TRBV9 and TRBJ2-1; 10 bases line up with TRBD2. The germline gives CDR1 SGDLS, CDR2 YYNGEE. V trimming: 6 bases; J trimming: 2 bases; junction bases outside the gene matches: 5. The CDR3 consists of 15 residues. CDR3 loop: CASNKAGGPYNEQFF. The CDR3 DNA follows: TGTGCCAGCAACAAAGCGGGAGGGCCCTACAATGAGCAGTTCTTC.

The chain uses TRBV21-1 and TRBJ1-5; the table assigns TRBD1, which was not confirmed against the DNA. TRBV21-1 is labeled a pseudogene. The CDR3 has 16 amino acids. The CDR3 DNA sequence: TGTGCCAAGGACAGGGGGCGGGTTTATAGCAATCAGCCCCAGCATTTT. It codes for CAKDRGRVYSNQPQHF.

The chain recombines TRBV20-1 with TRBJ2-3; D is undetermined. The CDR3 is 15 amino acids. V was trimmed by 3 bases and J by 0 bases, leaving 13 bases between them. The germline gives CDR1 DFQATT, CDR2 SNEGSKA (reference sequence). The CDR3 region is CSASWWSFSTDTQYF. In nucleotides, the CDR3 is TGCAGTGCTAGTTGGTGGTCCTTTAGCACAGATACGCAGTATTTT.

The table lists this clonotype with a few counts. The chain joins TRBV20-1 to TRBJ2-7; 8 bases are shared with TRBD2. The V and J ends lost 6 bases and 0 bases, in that order; junction bases with no gene match: 19. The germline V gene encodes CDR1 DFQATT and CDR2 SNEGSKA (reference sequence). The CDR3 totals 18 residues. The DNA for the CDR3 is TGCAGTGCACAAACCGGGACTAGTGTTTTTTCTAGCTCCTACGAGCAGTACTTC. Protein sequence: CSAQTGTSVFSSSYEQYF.

The rearrangement joins TRBV5-1 to TRBJ1-5, with D maybe TRBD1 (5 bases). Germline CDR1 SGHRS, CDR2 YFSETQ. The CDR3 totals 14 residues. V shed 0 bases and J shed 3 bases, with 7 bases lying between them. The CDR3 spells CASSLAGHNQPQHF. The CDR3 DNA reads as TGCGCCAGCAGCTTGGCTGGACACAATCAGCCCCAGCATTTT.

The chain uses TRBV20-1 and TRBJ2-3, with D uncertain. V shed 6 bases and J shed 6 bases, with 10 bases lying between them. This CDR3 contains 11 residues. The germline V gene has CDR1 DFQATT and CDR2 SNEGSKA (reference sequence). For the CDR3, the DNA is TGCAGTGCAAACGCGAGGGATACGCAGTATTTT. It translates to CSANARDTQYF.

This clonotype was picked up many times. This chain connects TRBV29-1 to TRBJ2-1; D remains unclear. The CDR3 runs to 9 residues. Trimming stripped 7 bases from V and 7 bases from J, with 5 bases between. Germline V gene data show CDR1 as SQVTM and CDR2 as ANQGSEA. The CDR3 DNA sequence: TGCAGCGCAGGAAATGAGCAGTTCTTC. Its protein is CSAGNEQFF.

This clonotype has a handful of counts. The rearrangement links TRBV4-3 to TRBJ2-1, with 12 bases matching TRBD2. Germline lookup yields CDR1 LGHNA and CDR2 YSLEER. J was trimmed by 6 bases and V by 4 bases; bases with no gene match: 7. CDR3 size: 16 residues. In DNA, the CDR3 is TGCGCCAGCAGCCGGGAACTAGCGGGAGGATTCAATGAGCAGTTCTTC. Translating it yields CASSRELAGGFNEQFF.

CDR3 sequence: CASSPPLAGAYEQYF. Written as DNA, the CDR3 is TGTGCCAGCAGTCCCCCACTAGCGGGAGCCTACGAGCAGTACTTC. This chain links TRBV6-2 or TRBV6-3 with TRBJ2-7; 11 bases map to TRBD2. Germline-derived CDR1 and CDR2 are MNHEY and SVGEGT. The CDR3 totals 15 residues. V lost 5 bases, J lost 2 bases, and 5 bases stayed unmatched.

The chain uses TRBV9 and TRBJ2-3, with D perhaps TRBD2 (7 bases). V was shortened by 3 bases and J by 2 bases, with 13 bases between the two germline ends. The CDR3 extends over 15 amino acids. Germline V gene data show CDR1 as SGDLS and CDR2 as YYNGEE. The CDR3 DNA sequence: TGTGCCAGCAGCGCCGGGGCGGGGGCCACAGATACGCAGTATTTT. This encodes CASSAGAGATDTQYF.